The T cell receptor (beta chain) described here comes from a study of blood T cell repertoires in COVID-19. Study as a whole: Samples representing acute and convalescent COVID-19 were sourced from the United States, Italy and Spain.

Participant ages covered roughly 18 to 89 years across 25 or so US areas. Cohorts were assigned according to the clinical history that participants reported. CDR3 length equals 14 residues. V shed 0 bases and J shed 5 bases, with 11 bases lying between them. Germline CDR1 reads SGHRS; CDR2 reads YFSETQ. The authors' processing: Nucleated cell number was recorded as an estimate derived from reference gene primer amplification. This table comes from immunoSEQ multiplex PCR, and its TCRdb copy is limited to in-frame clones, with some not included. That table supplies the V and J calls and clone size; D and trimming were determined from the DNA. The sample yields fewer than 350,000 clones, about 89% seen once.

This chain uses TRBV5-1 with TRBJ1-1; TRBD1 is a possible D gene (6 bases). The sequence derives from a man aged 55 to 70 who had recovered from COVID-19. The sample comprised PBMCs or T cells enriched from blood (not recorded which). The CDR3 DNA is TGCGCCAGCAGCTTGGCGGGGGGCGGGACTGAAGCTTTCTTT. Amino acids: CASSLAGGGTEAFF.